Following are 13 T cell receptor beta chains from one sample sequenced in a study of T cell repertoires in cytomegalovirus infection. Antigen specificity for these receptors is unknown. TCRdb ran MiXCR on the reads and lists one entry per CDR3 protein. The profile shows 750,000 to 900,000 distinct CDR3 sequences, approximately 32% of them singletons. The starting material was cultured CD8+ T cells from PBMCs, obtained from culture after CMV antigen stimulation. These receptors were taken from a human donor in good health (CMV status not recorded). Some clones in this sample may be carry-over from other donors' samples.

The rearrangement joins TRBV27 to TRBJ1-5; no reliable D call. CDR1 and CDR2 (germline): MNHEY, SMNVEV (reference sequence). This CDR3 is 15 amino acids long. Trimming stripped 3 bases from V and 9 bases from J, with 18 bases between. The CDR3 sequence is CASSFARDFQLPQHF. The CDR3 DNA sequence: TGTGCCAGCAGTTTCGCGCGCGACTTCCAATTGCCCCAGCATTTT.

A few counts support this clonotype. V gene TRBV7-2 combines with J gene TRBJ2-3; the D gene is possibly TRBD1 (7 bases). V lost 0 bases to trimming and J lost 0 bases, with 13 bases between them. Looked up from germline, CDR1 is SGHTA and CDR2 is FQGNSA. This CDR3 contains 17 residues. The CDR3 DNA sequence: TGTGCCAGCAGCTTAGCCCCTCAGGGGGGTAGCACAGATACGCAGTATTTT. It codes for CASSLAPQGGSTDTQYF. Full variable domain (missing parts from reference TRBV7-2 and TRBJ2-3): GAGVSQSPSNKVTEKGKDVELRCDPISGHTALYWYRQSLGQGLEFLIYFQGNSAPDKSGLPSDRFSAERTGGSVSTLTIQRTQQEDSAVYLCASSLAPQGGSTDTQYFGPGTRLTVL.

This clonotype has a handful of counts. The rearrangement uses TRBV6-2 or TRBV6-3 and TRBJ2-5, with D tentatively TRBD1 or TRBD2 (5 bases each). The germline gives CDR1 MNHEY, CDR2 SVGEGT. V lost 5 bases and J lost 5, with 21 bases in between. This CDR3 spans 16 amino acids. The CDR3 region is CASSRLRDAFWETQYF. The CDR3, as DNA: TGTGCCAGCAGTCGCCTCAGGGACGCCTTCTGGGAGACCCAGTACTTC.

V usage is TRBV5-1 and J usage is TRBJ1-1, with D possibly matching TRBD1 (5 bases). This CDR3 has 15 residues. Germline values: CDR1 SGHRS, CDR2 YFSETQ. Trimming stripped 6 bases from V and 3 bases from J, with 18 bases between. This CDR3 reads CASTIKGPWYTEAFF. The CDR3, as DNA: TGCGCCAGCACCATCAAGGGGCCCTGGTACACTGAAGCTTTCTTT.

This clonotype was picked up a small number of times. V gene TRBV2 combines with J gene TRBJ1-1; D not resolved. The CDR3 loop spans 10 amino acids. From germline, CDR1 is SNHLY and CDR2 FYNNEI. V dropped 5 bases and J dropped 7 bases, with 5 bases sitting between them. The CDR3 nucleotides read TGTGCCAGCAGTCCGGGTGAAGCTTTCTTT. Translating gives CASSPGEAFF.

The V call is TRBV6-1, the J call TRBJ1-6, with D possibly TRBD1 on 6 matching bases. With 6 bases removed from V and 8 bases from J, the gap between germline ends came to 20 bases. CDR3 length: 16 amino acids. Germline CDR1 is MNHNS and CDR2 is SASEGT. The DNA for the CDR3 is TGTGCCAGCAGCCCCGACGGGGGCCTTGTATATTCACCCCTCCACTTT. It encodes CASSPDGGLVYSPLHF.

The sample holds many counts of this clonotype. This chain links TRBV7-2 with TRBJ2-7; 9 bases map to TRBD1. The CDR3 is 17 amino acids. Losses at the gene ends were 1 base for V and 1 base for J; bases not matched to a gene: 8. The germline CDR1 and CDR2 sequences are SGHTA and FQGNSA. CDR3 in amino acids: CASSLVISGTGSYEQYF. The CDR3 region has the DNA TGTGCCAGCAGCTTAGTCATCTCCGGGACAGGGTCCTACGAGCAGTACTTC.

The chain is built from TRBV6-2 or TRBV6-3 and TRBJ2-7; TRBD2 is a possible D gene (5 bases). CDR1 and CDR2 from the germline V gene are MNHEY and SVGEGT. The CDR3 consists of 15 residues. Trimming took off 0 bases at V and 2 bases at J, with 11 bases between the two ends. The chain's CDR3 is CASSYSDTGAYEQYV. The DNA for the CDR3 is TGTGCCAGCAGTTACTCTGATACCGGGGCCTACGAGCAGTACGTC.

A few counts support this clonotype. For the CDR3, the DNA is TGTGCCAGCAGCTTATCCCGGCGGGGGCCACCCTACGAGCAGTACTTC. It is translated as CASSLSRRGPPYEQYF. The chain recombines TRBV7-9 with TRBJ2-7; TRBD2 might be the D (7 bases). V lost 2 bases, J lost 2 bases, and 16 bases lay in between. The CDR3 is 16 amino acids. CDR1 SEHNR and CDR2 FQNEAQ come from the germline V gene (reference sequence).

The rearrangement joins TRBV7-2 to TRBJ1-4; perhaps TRBD1 as D (5 bases). V dropped 5 bases and J dropped 11 bases, with 9 bases sitting between them. This CDR3 is 11 amino acids long. Germline CDR1 reads SGHTA; CDR2 reads FQGNSA. CDR3 nucleotides: TGTGCCAGCAGCGGAGAGGGGAAACTGTTTTTT. As protein: CASSGEGKLFF.

V is TRBV27 and J is TRBJ1-5; D is possibly TRBD1 (5 bases). The V end was cut by 5 bases, the J end by 0 bases, with 11 bases between. This CDR3 is built from 15 residues. Germline loops: CDR1 MNHEY, CDR2 SMNVEV (reference sequence). This chain's CDR3 is CASSVLGDSNQPQHF. As DNA, the CDR3 is TGTGCCAGCAGTGTCCTAGGGGATAGCAATCAGCCCCAGCATTTT.

CDR3 sequence: CASSPNLLWAEINEQFF. CDR3 DNA sequence: TGTGCCAGCAGTCCCAACCTGCTATGGGCCGAGATTAATGAGCAGTTCTTC. The chain is built from TRBV27 and TRBJ2-1, with D unclear. CDR3 size: 17 residues. The V and J ends lost 5 bases and 7 bases respectively, with 24 bases between them. Germline V gene sequence: CDR1 MNHEY, CDR2 SMNVEV (reference sequence).

This rearrangement joins TRBV27 to TRBJ2-7, with 11 nucleotides matching TRBD1. V trimming: 2 bases; J trimming: 5 bases; junction bases outside the gene matches: 5. This CDR3 is 15 amino acids long. CDR1 MNHEY and CDR2 SMNVEV come from the germline V gene (reference sequence). The CDR3: CASSLRTGGFDEQYF. CDR3 nucleotides: TGTGCCAGCAGTTTAAGGACAGGGGGCTTCGACGAGCAGTACTTC.